This T cell receptor (beta chain) is from a study of blood T cell repertoires in COVID-19. The CDR3 contains 17 residues. Germline V CDR1 and CDR2: MNHEY, SVGEGT. V lost 2 bases to trimming and J lost 4 bases, with 17 bases between them. This clone was picked up one time. Residents of about two dozen US areas, aged about 18 to 95 years, made up the participants. Authors' processing steps: Estimated nucleated cell counts came from reference gene primer amplification. Only in-frame clones appear in the TCRdb table, and some are missing; sequencing was by immunoSEQ multiplex PCR. V and J calls plus clone size are reproduced from that table; the DNA served to infer D and trimming. The sample holds hundreds of thousands of clones; approximately 92% are singletons and the top ten take around 1%.

The clonotype comes from a man in his late teens or twenties who had recovered from COVID-19. This chain links TRBV6-2 or TRBV6-3 with TRBJ2-2; possibly TRBD2 for D (6 bases). What was sequenced was PBMCs or T cells enriched from blood (not recorded which). The CDR3 DNA is TGTGCCAGCAGTTACCCCCCCTTCGGCGGGGTCACCGGGGAGCTGTTTTTT. As protein: CASSYPPFGGVTGELFF.